There are a few counts of the clone carrying this T cell receptor (beta chain). These data are taken from a study of PD-L1 blockade in urothelial cancer. About the research overall: The year 2014 saw patients start atezolizumab, 1,200 mg intravenously every 3 weeks. In the patient group, about 85% of the roughly 30 were males with bladder-origin urothelial cancer.

Time point denoted: peripheral blood 6 weeks after treatment start. Sequenced by immunoSEQ multiplex PCR; TCRdb stores in-frame clones only, minus some. The repertoire has about 120,000 clones, around 89% of them found once; the top ten carry 1.7%. This clonotype originated in a man between 60 and 75 years old with urothelial cancer. This specimen consisted of PBMCs, obtained around atezolizumab (anti-PD-L1) treatment.

The CDR3: CASKSGQGNQPQHF. The CDR3 DNA reads TGTGCCAGCAAATCGGGACAGGGCAATCAGCCCCAGCATTTT. The chain is built from TRBV27 and TRBJ1-5; 8 bases align to TRBD1. CDR1 MNHEY and CDR2 SMNVEV come from the germline V gene (reference sequence). The length of the CDR3 is 14 residues. V trimming: 7 bases; J trimming: 2 bases; junction bases outside the gene matches: 4.